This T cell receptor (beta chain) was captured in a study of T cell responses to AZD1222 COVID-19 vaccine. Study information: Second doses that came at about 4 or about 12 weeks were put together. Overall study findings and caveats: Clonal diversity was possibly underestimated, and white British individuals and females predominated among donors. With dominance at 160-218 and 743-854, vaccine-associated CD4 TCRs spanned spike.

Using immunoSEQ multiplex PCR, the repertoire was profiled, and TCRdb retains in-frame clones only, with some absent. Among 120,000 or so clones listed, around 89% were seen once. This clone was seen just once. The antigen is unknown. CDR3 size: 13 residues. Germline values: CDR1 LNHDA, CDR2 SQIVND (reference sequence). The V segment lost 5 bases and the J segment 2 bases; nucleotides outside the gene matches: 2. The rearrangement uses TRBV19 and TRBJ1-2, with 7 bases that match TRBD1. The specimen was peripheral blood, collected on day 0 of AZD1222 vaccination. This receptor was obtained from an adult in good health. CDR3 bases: TGTGCCAGTAGTTCGACAGGGAACTATGGCTACACCTTC. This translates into CASSSTGNYGYTF.